The clone carrying this TCR beta chain was recorded many times. No antigen is known for it. MiXCR was run by TCRdb on the reads, yielding one entry per CDR3 protein. The data hold a few hundred thousand distinct CDR3 sequences, with around 13% observed a single time. The record originates from a study of T cell repertoires in cytomegalovirus infection. Study-wide context: Shared public TCR beta signatures pointed to both CMV infection and a matching HLA type.

The CDR3 is 15 residues long. Between the trimmed V and J ends, which lost 5 bases and 3 bases, there was a span of 17 bases. The germline gives CDR1 SSHAT, CDR2 FNYEAQ (reference sequence). Findings and limits, study-wide: Public TCR beta family frequency separated CMV-and-HLA carriers, including in an independent cohort. Across the ex vivo response, the dominant clonotypes were HLA-C-restricted CMV-specific TCR beta clonotypes.

The chain joins TRBV7-7 to TRBJ2-7; D possibly uses TRBD1 or TRBD2 (7 bases each). Sequenced: PBMCs. The receptor was derived from a human donor in good health (CMV status not recorded). Some clones in this sample may be carry-over from other donors' samples. The CDR3 sequence: CASSVGAGQYYEQYF. CDR3 sequence (DNA): TGTGCCAGCAGCGTAGGAGCGGGACAGTACTACGAGCAGTACTTC.